A single sample is the source of the 26 T cell receptor beta chains below, sequenced in a study of radiotherapy plus CTLA-4 blockade in lung cancer. Profiling relied on immunoSEQ multiplex PCR, and the TCRdb table lists in-frame clones only, not all of them. The table records over 60,000 clones, about nine tenths of them present only once. The sample was peripheral blood, taken from a patient treated with radiotherapy plus ipilimumab. The receptor set was obtained from a human donor with non-small cell lung cancer that progressed on radiotherapy plus ipilimumab.

CDR3 sequence: CASSVGISGGYEQYF. As DNA, the CDR3 is TGTGCCAGCAGCGTAGGCATTAGCGGGGGATACGAGCAGTACTTC. V usage is TRBV9 and J usage is TRBJ2-7; 9 nucleotides agree with TRBD2. Germline V gene data show CDR1 as SGDLS and CDR2 as YYNGEE. This CDR3 contains 15 residues. Losses at the gene ends were 0 bases for V and 4 bases for J; bases not matched to a gene: 5. Drawing the rest from reference TRBV9 and TRBJ2-7, the complete variable domain is DSGVTQTPKHLITATGQRVTLRCSPRSGDLSVYWYQQSLDQGLQFLIQYYNGEERAKGNILERFSAQQFPDLHSELNLSSLELGDSALYFCASSVGISGGYEQYFGPGTRLTVT.

This chain connects TRBV11-2 to TRBJ2-2; D is perhaps TRBD2 (6 bases). There are 16 residues in the CDR3. The ends were cut back, 5 bases at V and 5 bases at J, with 18 bases in the middle. CDR1 is SGHAT, CDR2 FQNNGV, per germline. The CDR3 here is CASSPNKFRGTGELFF. CDR3 nucleotide sequence: TGTGCCAGCAGCCCAAATAAGTTTCGGGGGACCGGGGAGCTGTTTTTT.

A single count supports this clone. The rearrangement joins TRBV28 to TRBJ2-1; D not certain. The CDR3 length is 16 residues. Trimming took 2 bases from V and 3 from J, leaving 14 bases between them. From germline, CDR1 is MDHEN and CDR2 SYDVKM. Here the CDR3 DNA reads TGTGCCAGCAGTTTAGTGGTGGAGCCGAACTACAATGAGCAGTTCTTC. As protein: CASSLVVEPNYNEQFF.

V is TRBV12-5 and J is TRBJ1-3, with 9 bases fitting TRBD1. Germline trimming cut 1 base from V and 2 bases from J; bases unmatched to any gene: 0. Germline V gene lookup returns CDR1 LGHNT and CDR2 FRNRAP. CDR3 length: 15 amino acids. The CDR3 DNA reads TGTGCTAGTGGTTTGGGACAGGGGGCTGGAAACACCATATATTTT. It yields the protein CASGLGQGAGNTIYF. The full variable domain, completed using reference TRBV12-5 and TRBJ1-3, is DARVTQTPRHKVTEMGQEVTMRCQPILGHNTVFWYRQTMMQGLELLAYFRNRAPLDDSGMPKDRFSAEMPDATLATLKIQPSEPRDSAVYFCASGLGQGAGNTIYFGEGSWLTVV.

The chain links TRBV7-3 to TRBJ2-5; weak D call: TRBD2 (6 bases). CDR1 SGHTA and CDR2 FQGTGA come from the germline V gene. The CDR3 loop spans 14 amino acids. The V and J ends lost 1 base and 2 bases respectively, with 8 bases between them. In nucleotides, the CDR3 is TGTGCCAGCAGCTTAATGGGAGGACAAGAGACCCAGTACTTC. Translated, it gives CASSLMGGQETQYF.

The rearrangement links TRBV5-4 to TRBJ2-5; 7 bases are a match to TRBD1. The V and J ends lost 2 bases and 3 bases, in that order; junction bases with no gene match: 10. Per germline, CDR1 SGHNT and CDR2 YYREEE (reference sequence). The CDR3 consists of 16 residues. In DNA, the CDR3 is TGTGCCAGCAGCTTCGGTACCCTACAGGGGAAAGAGACCCAGTACTTC. Protein: CASSFGTLQGKETQYF.

The rearrangement links TRBV7-9 to TRBJ2-7, with 7 nucleotides matching TRBD1. Germline trimming cut 5 bases from V and 2 bases from J; bases unmatched to any gene: 6. The CDR3 covers 14 residues. Germline values: CDR1 SEHNR, CDR2 FQNEAQ (reference sequence). CDR3 nucleotide sequence: TGTGCCAGCAGCCCAGGGACAGTAGCCTACGAGCAGTACTTC. The encoded protein is CASSPGTVAYEQYF.

The chain combines TRBV5-4 with TRBJ1-1; 8 bases line up with TRBD1. CDR1 is SGHNT, CDR2 YYREEE, per germline (reference sequence). The CDR3 has 14 residues. Trimming cost V 4 bases and J 5 bases; bases outside gene matches: 7. This CDR3 is CASSPGGSRTEAFF. The CDR3 DNA reads as TGTGCCAGCAGCCCAGGGGGCAGTAGGACTGAAGCTTTCTTT.

The J gene is TRBJ2-5, the V gene TRBV2, with 9 bases matching TRBD2. The CDR3 loop spans 15 amino acids. The germline CDR1 and CDR2 sequences are SNHLY and FYNNEI. With 3 bases clipped from V and 2 bases from J, the junction kept 4 bases outside the gene matches. Written as DNA, the CDR3 is TGTGCCAGCAGTGATTACGCGGGAGGGCAAGAGACCCAGTACTTC. Its translation: CASSDYAGGQETQYF.

The genes are TRBV7-9 and TRBJ2-1; no definite D call. Germline CDR1 and CDR2: SEHNR and FQNEAQ (reference sequence). Trimming shortened V by 1 base and J by 9 bases, and 13 bases separated the two germline ends. The CDR3 has 14 amino acids. DNA of the CDR3: TGTGCCAGCAGCTTAGATCGTAAGGGTTTTGAGCAGTTCTTC. Translated, it gives CASSLDRKGFEQFF.

This chain uses TRBV28 with TRBJ1-3, with D tentatively TRBD1 (5 bases). The V gene's germline CDR1 is MDHEN and CDR2 SYDVKM. The CDR3 contains 14 residues. Trimming cost V 7 bases and J 10 bases, with 20 bases left between them. CDR3 nucleotide sequence: TGTGCCAGCACTACCGGGACTGTCGGGACGACCATATATTTT. Protein sequence: CASTTGTVGTTIYF. The full variable domain, with the rest looked up from reference TRBV28 and TRBJ1-3, is DVKVTQSSRYLVKRTGEKVFLECVQDMDHENMFWYRQDPGLGLRLIYFSYDVKMKEKGDIPEGYSVSREKKERFSLILESASTNQTSMYLCASTTGTVGTTIYFGEGSWLTVV.

The J gene is TRBJ2-7, the V gene TRBV7-9; 13 bases are shared with TRBD2. CDR1 SEHNR and CDR2 FQNEAQ come from the germline V gene (reference sequence). J lost 3 bases, V lost 5 bases, and 7 bases had no gene match. The CDR3 covers 16 residues. DNA for the CDR3: TGTGCCAGCAGCCCTCGGACTAGCGGGAGTCTCTACGAGCAGTACTTC. This codes for CASSPRTSGSLYEQYF. Drawing the rest from reference TRBV7-9 and TRBJ2-7, the complete variable domain is DTGVSQNPRHKITKRGQNVTFRCDPISEHNRLYWYRQTLGQGPEFLTYFQNEAQLEKSRLLSDRFSAERPKGSFSTLEIQRTEQGDSAMYLCASSPRTSGSLYEQYFGPGTRLTVT.

This rearrangement joins TRBV11-2 to TRBJ2-1; the match to TRBD2 covers 7 bases. Trimming took 7 bases from V and 3 from J; bases not matched to a gene: 12. This CDR3 is built from 16 residues. Germline loops: CDR1 SGHAT, CDR2 FQNNGV. This CDR3 reads CASTLQRDNFYNEQFF. The CDR3, as DNA: TGTGCCAGCACCCTCCAGCGGGATAACTTCTACAATGAGCAGTTCTTC.

The chain joins TRBV9 to TRBJ2-5, with 9 nucleotides matching TRBD1. The CDR3 has 14 amino acids. Losses at the gene ends were 4 bases for V and 1 base for J; bases not matched to a gene: 2. The germline CDR1 and CDR2 sequences are SGDLS and YYNGEE. CDR3 sequence (DNA): TGTGCCAGCAGCCAACAGGGGGCCCAAGAGACCCAGTACTTC. Translated: CASSQQGAQETQYF.

The chain carries TRBV19 and TRBJ2-2; TRBD1 might be the D (6 bases). V was pared by 11 bases and J by 3 bases, with 16 bases between. Germline CDR1 reads LNHDA; CDR2 reads SQIVND (reference sequence). The CDR3 loop spans 14 amino acids. The CDR3 DNA is TGTGCCGCCTCCGGGACACAATACACCGGGGAGCTGTTTTTT. As protein: CAASGTQYTGELFF. Full variable domain (missing parts from reference TRBV19 and TRBJ2-2): DGGITQSPKYLFRKEGQNVTLSCEQNLNHDAMYWYRQDPGQGLRLIYYSQIVNDFQKGDIAEGYSVSREKKESFPLTVTSAQKNPTAFYLCAASGTQYTGELFFGEGSRLTVL.

This clone was observed a single time. CDR3 coding DNA: TGTGCCACCCTCGGACAGGGCACCTACGAGCAGTACGTC. It is translated as CATLGQGTYEQYV. The chain joins TRBV28 to TRBJ2-7, with 8 nucleotides matching TRBD1. V gave up 10 bases and J gave up 2 bases; unmatched junction bases: 7. The CDR3 sequence is 13 residues long. Germline V gene sequence: CDR1 MDHEN, CDR2 SYDVKM.

This chain links TRBV2 with TRBJ2-1, with TRBD2 matching 8 bases. J lost 11 bases, V lost 3 bases, and 9 bases had no gene match. The V gene's germline CDR1 is SNHLY and CDR2 FYNNEI. The CDR3 contains 14 residues. The CDR3 sequence is CASSEEGSGGKQFF. The CDR3 DNA reads TGTGCCAGCAGTGAGGAGGGAAGCGGGGGCAAGCAGTTCTTC.

This clone came up a few times. The genes are TRBV28 and TRBJ2-5; D is possibly TRBD2 (6 bases). Germline CDR1 MDHEN, CDR2 SYDVKM. This CDR3 is built from 13 residues. Trimming removed 7 bases from V and 3 bases from J, with 12 bases in between. The CDR3 reads CASTSGLEETQYF. Written as DNA, the CDR3 is TGTGCCAGCACCTCGGGACTCGAAGAGACCCAGTACTTC.

This sequence joins TRBV11-2 and TRBJ2-7, with a tentative D call TRBD2 (6 bases). Looked up from germline, CDR1 is SGHAT and CDR2 is FQNNGV. V shed 5 bases and J shed 2 bases, with 13 bases lying between them. CDR3 size: 14 residues. This CDR3 reads CASSTGLSPYEQYF. CDR3 sequence (DNA): TGTGCCAGCAGCACCGGACTATCCCCCTACGAGCAGTACTTC.

The chain carries TRBV5-1 and TRBJ2-7; D perhaps matches TRBD1 (5 bases). Per germline, CDR1 SGHRS and CDR2 YFSETQ. This CDR3 spans 14 amino acids. Trimming cost V 2 bases and J 0 bases, with 9 bases left between them. CDR3 DNA sequence: TGCGCCAGCAGCTTCCTGACAGACTCCTACGAGCAGTACTTC. The encoded protein is CASSFLTDSYEQYF.

The chain has TRBV4-2 and TRBJ2-3, with D uncertain. CDR1 LGHNA and CDR2 YNFKEQ come from the germline V gene. The CDR3 covers 15 residues. V was trimmed by 0 bases and J by 2 bases, leaving 9 bases between them. CDR3 region: CASSQEVRNTDTQYF. DNA for the CDR3: TGTGCCAGCAGCCAAGAAGTCAGAAACACAGATACGCAGTATTTT.

The J gene is TRBJ2-2, the V gene TRBV2; 7 bases are shared with TRBD2. Germline CDR1 is SNHLY and CDR2 is FYNNEI. The V and J ends lost 2 bases and 1 base, in that order; junction bases with no gene match: 1. CDR3 length equals 15 residues. For the CDR3, the DNA is TGTGCCAGCAGTGAAATAGCGGGGAACACCGGGGAGCTGTTTTTT. Translating gives CASSEIAGNTGELFF.

The chain combines TRBV28 with TRBJ1-1; no firm D call. V lost 6 bases and J 4 bases, leaving 9 bases between the germline ends. CDR1 MDHEN and CDR2 SYDVKM come from the germline V gene. This CDR3 has 12 amino acids. The DNA of the CDR3 is TGTGCCAGCAGCGGGAGAGGCACTGAAGCTTTCTTT. It codes for CASSGRGTEAFF. Filled out from reference TRBV28 and TRBJ1-1, the complete variable domain reads DVKVTQSSRYLVKRTGEKVFLECVQDMDHENMFWYRQDPGLGLRLIYFSYDVKMKEKGDIPEGYSVSREKKERFSLILESASTNQTSMYLCASSGRGTEAFFGQGTRLTVV.

V gene TRBV29-1 combines with J gene TRBJ2-3, with 12 bases fitting TRBD2. CDR1 and CDR2 (germline): SQVTM, ANQGSEA. Trimming removed 6 bases from V and 4 bases from J; junction bases left unmatched: 14. This CDR3 region has 17 residues. CDR3 nucleotide sequence: TGCAGCGTGGAGCGCCCCCTGACTAGCGGGAGTCCAGATACGCAGTATTTT. The encoded protein is CSVERPLTSGSPDTQYF.

The table lists this clone with a few counts. The chain uses TRBV9 and TRBJ2-2; 7 bases map to TRBD2. This CDR3 is built from 16 residues. V shed 4 bases, J shed 5 bases, and the junction held 11 bases outside the gene matches. CDR1 and CDR2 from the germline V gene are SGDLS and YYNGEE. The CDR3 sequence: CASSPEYAGVTGELFF. The CDR3 DNA reads TGTGCCAGCAGCCCAGAATATGCGGGAGTGACCGGGGAGCTGTTTTTT.

V gene TRBV19 combines with J gene TRBJ1-1; no clear D. Germline loops: CDR1 LNHDA, CDR2 SQIVND (reference sequence). The CDR3 extends over 12 amino acids. V was cut by 1 base and J by 3 bases, with 3 bases left in between. In DNA form, the CDR3 reads TGTGCCAGTAGTATAGCGGACACTGAAGCTTTCTTT. It yields the protein CASSIADTEAFF.